This T cell receptor beta chain appears in the sequencing data of a study of beta chain features in type 1 diabetes. cDNA synthesis used the whole RNA isolate, giving expressed TCRB sequences. Clones were sequenced by immunoSEQ multiplex PCR, and TCRdb holds only the in-frame ones, with some missing. This table holds under 400,000 clones, around 12% found once. Study-wide points: In all four CD4+ subsets, TCRB CDR3 length was significantly, moderately reduced in type 1 diabetes.

On this clone itself: Its antigen is unidentified.

The CDR3 extends over 15 amino acids. Trimming removed 5 bases from V and 2 bases from J, with 14 bases in between. Germline CDR1 is SEHNR and CDR2 is FQNEAQ (reference sequence). This chain connects TRBV7-9 to TRBJ2-3; possibly TRBD2 for D (7 bases). The sequenced material came from naive CD4+ T cells from blood. The origin of this receptor is a woman aged 18-30 years with type 1 diabetes. CDR3 region: CASSLRGPATDTQYF. In DNA, the CDR3 is TGTGCCAGCAGCCTGCGGGGGCCAGCCACAGATACGCAGTATTTT.